This TCR beta chain was profiled in a study of human T cells and chemical hapten exposure (dated by TCRdb to the early 2020s). In terms of the full investigation: Libraries were pooled for sequencing, and variation in per-sample TCR yields was attributed mainly to small differences in library volumes within the pool. In alopecia patients, the study followed how the peripheral blood TCR repertoire changed in vivo over primary and secondary sensitization to diphenylcyclopropenone (DPC), a hapten. Here is what the overall study found, with its caveats: Repeated subsampling changed both the strength of the expansion versus patch-test correlation and the threshold at which the correlation became significant. DPC sensitization did not change how many TCRs were above 1 in 1000 frequency, and no evidence was found of alterations in global repertoire structure.

Total RNA was extracted from unfractionated whole blood that had been collected in Tempus Blood RNA tubes. About 5 healthy volunteers served as TCR sequencing controls and were bled at day 0, 2 weeks and 6 weeks. This clonotype appeared many times. Its antigen specificity is not known. No much larger clone exists at a distance of one base, and base qualities are not known. For this chain, trimming is 6 bases at the V end and 2 bases at the J end, and the number of junction bases without a gene match is 2. Taken from the germline V gene, the CDR1 and CDR2 loops are MNHEY and SVGAGI. Measured from the cysteine to the phenylalanine, the CDR3 is 14 residues long. The only DNA kept is the CDR3, 42 bases in frame from the first base. During library preparation, unique molecular identifiers were attached to individual cDNA molecules so that TCRs could be counted quantitatively and reproducibly. Both TCR alpha and TCR beta chains were sequenced from each blood RNA sample. Turning to the authors' computational methods: A median of about 100,000 TCRs per sample was observed, with a range of about 20,000 to 700,000. The Decombinator software suite was used to annotate V, J and CDR3 in the TCR reads. To make PS versus PT1 abundance plots, every sample was subsampled to the same number of TCRs (28,000). Expanded TCRs were defined as absent before sensitization and observed at least eight times at the 2-week time point. The raw public data were reprocessed by TCRdb itself: fastp quality trimming at Q25, MiXCR clonotype calling, in-frame beta chains only. Every entry covers one CDR3 protein and lists the most common genes and DNA from its rows. The V and J calls reflect TCRdb's pipeline rather than the authors' work. The sample yields roughly 120,000 distinct CDR3 sequences; around 8.5% were counted once. The ten largest clonotypes hold approximately 1.5% of the sample.

The rearrangement combines TRBV6-5 with TRBJ2-5; 11 bases in between match TRBD2. The TCR was taken from a human donor in good health. Some clones in this sample may be carry-over from other donors' samples. Donor details come from another sample of the same person, matched by shared clones. Sequencing was done on a sample of whole blood. For the CDR3, the sequence is CASRRLAGQETQYF. At the DNA level, the sequence is TGTGCCAGCAGAAGACTAGCGGGGCAAGAGACCCAGTACTTC.